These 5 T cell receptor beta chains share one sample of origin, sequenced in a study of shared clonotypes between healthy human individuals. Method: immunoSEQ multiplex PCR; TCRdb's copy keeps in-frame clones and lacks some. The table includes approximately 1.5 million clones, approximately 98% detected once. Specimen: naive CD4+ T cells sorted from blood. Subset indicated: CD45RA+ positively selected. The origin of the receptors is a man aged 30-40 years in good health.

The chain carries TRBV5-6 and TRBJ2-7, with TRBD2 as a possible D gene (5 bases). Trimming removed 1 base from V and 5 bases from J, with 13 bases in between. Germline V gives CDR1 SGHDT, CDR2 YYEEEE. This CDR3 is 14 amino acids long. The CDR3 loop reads CASSLPSGLNEQYF. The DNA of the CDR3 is TGTGCCAGCAGCTTGCCCAGCGGTCTAAACGAGCAGTACTTC. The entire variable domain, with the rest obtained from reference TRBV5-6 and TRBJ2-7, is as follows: DAGVTQSPTHLIKTRGQQVTLRCSPKSGHDTVSWYQQALGQGPQFIFQYYEEEERQRGNFPDRFSGHQFPNYSSELNVNALLLGDSALYLCASSLPSGLNEQYFGPGTRLTVT.

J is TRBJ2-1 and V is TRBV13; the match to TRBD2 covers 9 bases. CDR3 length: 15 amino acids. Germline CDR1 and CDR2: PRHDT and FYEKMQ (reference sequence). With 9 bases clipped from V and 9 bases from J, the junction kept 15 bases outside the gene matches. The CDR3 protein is CASTRGLAGTGEQFF. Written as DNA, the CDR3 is TGTGCCAGTACCCGGGGCCTAGCGGGAACCGGTGAGCAGTTCTTC.

The CDR3 here is CASSRPGLGDNEQFF. CDR3 coding DNA: TGTGCCAGCAGCAGGCCGGGACTAGGTGACAATGAGCAGTTCTTC. This rearrangement joins TRBV27 to TRBJ2-1; TRBD2 agrees at 8 bases. Unmatched junction bases numbered 9, after V lost 6 bases and J lost 5 bases. This CDR3 region has 15 residues. Germline CDR1 and CDR2: MNHEY and SMNVEV (reference sequence).

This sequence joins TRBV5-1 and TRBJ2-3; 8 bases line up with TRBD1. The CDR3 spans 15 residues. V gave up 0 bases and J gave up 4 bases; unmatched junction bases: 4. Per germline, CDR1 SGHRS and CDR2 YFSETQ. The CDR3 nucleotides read TGCGCCAGCAGCTTGGCGTCAGGGGGCGCAGATACGCAGTATTTT. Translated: CASSLASGGADTQYF. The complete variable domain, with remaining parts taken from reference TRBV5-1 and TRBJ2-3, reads KAGVTQTPRYLIKTRGQQVTLSCSPISGHRSVSWYQQTPGQGLQFLFEYFSETQRNKGNFPGRFSGRQFSNSRSEMNVSTLELGDSALYLCASSLASGGADTQYFGPGTRLTVL.

CDR3 bases: TGTGCCAGCACCACAGGGGCAAATGAAAAACTGTTTTTT. It is translated as CASTTGANEKLFF. This chain joins TRBV28 and TRBJ1-4, with TRBD1 identical over 7 bases. Unmatched junction bases numbered 4, after V lost 7 bases and J lost 5 bases. Germline lookup yields CDR1 MDHEN and CDR2 SYDVKM. CDR3 length: 13 amino acids.